A single sample is the source of the 27 T cell receptor beta chains below, sequenced in a study of cytomegalovirus exposure and HLA in healthy donors. In the PCR, 60 Vbeta and 13 Jbeta primers were used. TCRdb's copy holds only in-frame clones and misses some; the assay was immunoSEQ multiplex PCR. Of 90,000 to 120,000 clones detected, around 73% appear once; the ten largest clones hold roughly 8%. The sample taken for sequencing was PBMCs. The receptors shown here come from a man aged 25 to 45 in good health and CMV-seronegative.

This chain uses TRBV18 with TRBJ1-1; weak D call: TRBD1 (6 bases). Trimming stripped 5 bases from V and 5 bases from J, with 12 bases between. In germline, CDR1 is KGHSH, CDR2 LQKENI. The CDR3 totals 13 residues. The CDR3 DNA reads as TGTGCCAGCTCAGAACTGAGGGGGACTGAAGCTTTCTTT. Amino acid sequence: CASSELRGTEAFF.

This clone has only one observation. The chain recombines TRBV6-6 with TRBJ2-7; 8 bases are a match to TRBD2. J gave up 4 bases and V 8 bases, and 13 bases lay outside the gene matches. The CDR3 loop spans 15 amino acids. Per the germline V gene, CDR1 is MNHNY and CDR2 is SVGAGI (reference sequence). Here the CDR3 reads CASPSRGATRYEQYF. The DNA of the CDR3 is TGTGCCAGCCCCTCGCGGGGGGCTACCCGGTACGAGCAGTACTTC.

This clone was detected only a few times. The chain carries TRBV10-2 and TRBJ1-5, with 9 bases lining up with TRBD1. J was trimmed by 6 bases and V by 5 bases; bases with no gene match: 2. Per germline, CDR1 WSHSY and CDR2 SAAADI. The CDR3 extends over 13 amino acids. The CDR3 DNA is TGCGCCAGCAGTTCACAGGGGGCTCAGCCCCAGCATTTT. Residues: CASSSQGAQPQHF.

This chain links TRBV29-1 with TRBJ2-1; D is ambiguous. V lost 2 bases and J lost 5, with 10 bases in between. Germline CDR1 is SQVTM and CDR2 is ANQGSEA. CDR3 size: 13 residues. The CDR3 region has the DNA TGCAGCGTTGAAATCGTTGCGAACAATGAGCAGTTCTTC. This codes for CSVEIVANNEQFF.

The genes are TRBV7-8 and TRBJ1-1; maybe TRBD1 (6 bases). The CDR3 has 14 residues. Trimming took off 5 bases at V and 5 bases at J, with 15 bases between the two ends. In germline, CDR1 is SGHVS, CDR2 FQNEAQ. CDR3 in amino acids: CASSPGVMRTEAFF. The DNA for the CDR3 is TGTGCCAGCAGCCCAGGGGTTATGAGGACTGAAGCTTTCTTT.

The V call is TRBV2, the J call TRBJ1-6, with D possibly TRBD1 on 5 matching bases. The CDR3 has 15 residues. V was cut by 4 bases and J by 7 bases, with 14 bases left in between. Germline V gene sequence: CDR1 SNHLY, CDR2 FYNNEI. This CDR3 reads CASSAGQPYNSPLHF. The CDR3 nucleotides read TGTGCCAGCAGTGCAGGACAACCGTACAATTCACCCCTCCACTTT.

The chain links TRBV5-1 to TRBJ2-3; 14 nucleotides match TRBD2. Germline assignment: CDR1 SGHRS and CDR2 YFSETQ. With V trimmed by 4 bases and J by 4 bases, 8 bases remained unmatched. The CDR3 extends over 17 amino acids. The CDR3 protein is CASSPGTSGSTPDTQYF. The CDR3 nucleotides are TGCGCCAGCAGCCCTGGGACTAGCGGGAGTACGCCAGATACGCAGTATTTT.

This chain connects TRBV6-1 to TRBJ1-2; D not resolved. Germline CDR1 is MNHNS and CDR2 is SASEGT. V lost 4 bases to trimming and J lost 1 base, with 7 bases between them. The CDR3 totals 13 residues. CDR3 sequence reads: CASSAVINYGYTF. Written as DNA, the CDR3 is TGTGCCAGCAGTGCCGTAATTAACTATGGCTACACCTTC.

The V and J genes are TRBV6-5 and TRBJ2-5; tentative D call: TRBD2 (6 bases). V was cut by 0 bases and J by 5 bases, with 13 bases left in between. The CDR3 has 15 residues. The germline V gene encodes CDR1 MNHEY and CDR2 SVGAGI. CDR3 nucleotide sequence: TGTGCCAGCAGTTACTCGAGCGCGGCGGGGGAGACCCAGTACTTC. Amino acid sequence: CASSYSSAAGETQYF.

The J gene is TRBJ1-3, the V gene TRBV14; the D is unclear. The CDR3 loop spans 15 amino acids. V lost 1 base to trimming and J lost 2 bases, with 9 bases between them. Germline CDR1 is SGHDN and CDR2 is FVKESK. CDR3 region: CASSQVPGPGNTIYF. CDR3 nucleotides: TGTGCCAGCAGCCAAGTACCAGGCCCTGGAAACACCATATATTTT.

The V call is TRBV6-4, the J call TRBJ2-1; 9 bases map to TRBD1. This CDR3 has 13 residues. CDR1 and CDR2 from the germline V gene are MRHNA and SNTAGT. J lost 10 bases, V lost 6 bases, and 7 bases had no gene match. This CDR3 reads CASSAQGAEEQFF. CDR3 DNA: TGTGCCAGCAGCGCACAGGGGGCGGAAGAGCAGTTCTTC.

The chain joins TRBV30 to TRBJ2-7, with 8 nucleotides matching TRBD2. The V segment lost 2 bases and the J segment 0 bases; nucleotides outside the gene matches: 3. This CDR3 region has 14 residues. Germline V gene sequence: CDR1 GTSNPN, CDR2 SVGIG (reference sequence). The DNA of the CDR3 is TGTGCCTGGAGTCCGGGGGGGTCCTCCTACGAGCAGTACTTC. This encodes CAWSPGGSSYEQYF. The variable domain in full, with the rest retrieved from reference TRBV30 and TRBJ2-7, is SQTIHQWPATLVQPVGSPLSLECTVEGTSNPNLYWYRQAAGRGLQLLFYSVGIGQISSEVPQNLSASRPQDRQFILSSKKLLLSDSGFYLCAWSPGGSSYEQYFGPGTRLTVT.

The V gene is TRBV30, the J gene TRBJ2-7, with D tentatively TRBD2 (5 bases). V was shortened by 4 bases and J by 5 bases, with 21 bases between the two germline ends. There are 15 residues in the CDR3. Germline CDR1 reads GTSNPN; CDR2 reads SVGIG (reference sequence). CDR3 coding DNA: TGTGCCTGGATCCGAGGGTTGGGTGCCGGGAACGAGCAGTACTTC. It translates to CAWIRGLGAGNEQYF.

The V and J genes are TRBV9 and TRBJ2-2; TRBD1 matches 8 bases. Germline CDR1 is SGDLS and CDR2 is YYNGEE. V shed 0 bases, J shed 2 bases, and the junction held 3 bases outside the gene matches. This CDR3 is built from 16 residues. The CDR3 DNA sequence: TGTGCCAGCAGCGTAGATGCAGGGGGCAACACCGGGGAGCTGTTTTTT. Its translation: CASSVDAGGNTGELFF.

This chain uses TRBV18 with TRBJ2-7, with D possibly being TRBD1 (6 bases). The length of the CDR3 is 14 residues. The germline V gene has CDR1 KGHSH and CDR2 LQKENI. The ends were cut back, 0 bases at V and 3 bases at J, with 9 bases in the middle. CDR3 amino acids: CASSPPVRGYEQYF. For the CDR3, the DNA is TGTGCCAGCTCACCACCCGTCAGGGGCTACGAGCAGTACTTC.

This rearrangement joins TRBV6-5 to TRBJ2-5; TRBD1 might be the D (6 bases). The CDR3 extends over 14 amino acids. The germline gives CDR1 MNHEY, CDR2 SVGAGI. V lost 7 bases and J 4 bases, leaving 16 bases between the germline ends. The CDR3 DNA reads as TGTGCCAGCAACCAGGGGCGTAATTTAGAGACCCAGTACTTC. Its protein is CASNQGRNLETQYF.

The V gene is TRBV6-1, the J gene TRBJ1-3, with D hard to call. The CDR3 has 15 amino acids. Germline assignment: CDR1 MNHNS and CDR2 SASEGT. The V end was cut by 1 base, the J end by 0 bases, with 7 bases between. CDR3 coding DNA: TGTGCCAGCAGTGAAGAAGCATACTCTGGAAACACCATATATTTT. Its translation: CASSEEAYSGNTIYF.

This clone appeared once. The chain couples TRBV21-1 to TRBJ1-2. TRBV21-1 is annotated as a pseudogene. This CDR3 comprises 15 residues. Here the CDR3 reads CASSKGCGSAFGYTF. CDR3 DNA sequence: TGTGCCAGCAGCAAAGGATGCGGCAGCGCCTTTGGCTACACCTTC.

The V call is TRBV5-5, the J call TRBJ2-7, with D possibly matching TRBD1 (6 bases). V lost 4 bases, J lost 3 bases, and 20 bases lay in between. Germline V gene data show CDR1 as SGHKS and CDR2 as YYEKEE (reference sequence). The CDR3 is 16 residues long. In DNA form, the CDR3 reads TGTGCCAGCAGCCCTGCTGGGGCCAGGGGTTTCTACGAGCAGTACTTC. It yields the protein CASSPAGARGFYEQYF.

The chain joins TRBV21-1 to TRBJ2-5; the D call in the table, TRBD1, was not verified against the DNA. TRBV21-1 is a documented pseudogene. The CDR3 spans 13 residues. The CDR3 protein is CASSPQMLETQYF. The CDR3 coding sequence is TGTGCCAGCAGCCCACAGATGTTGGAGACCCAGTACTTC.

The rearrangement uses TRBV27 and TRBJ2-2; 7 nucleotides match TRBD1. Germline V gives CDR1 MNHEY, CDR2 SMNVEV (reference sequence). Germline trimming cut 6 bases from V and 7 bases from J; bases unmatched to any gene: 11. The CDR3 totals 15 residues. The DNA of the CDR3 is TGTGCCAGCAGCCGTATTCGACAGGGCGGCGGGGAGCTGTTTTTT. It codes for CASSRIRQGGGELFF.

The gene calls are TRBV28 and TRBJ1-5; unclear D gene. CDR1 is MDHEN and CDR2 is SYDVKM in the germline V gene. V shed 2 bases and J shed 3 bases, with 14 bases lying between them. The CDR3 spans 16 residues. DNA of the CDR3: TGTGCCAGCAGTTTACCCTCGAGGCAGTACAATCAGCCCCAGCATTTT. Protein: CASSLPSRQYNQPQHF. The whole variable domain, remainder taken from reference TRBV28 and TRBJ1-5, is DVKVTQSSRYLVKRTGEKVFLECVQDMDHENMFWYRQDPGLGLRLIYFSYDVKMKEKGDIPEGYSVSREKKERFSLILESASTNQTSMYLCASSLPSRQYNQPQHFGDGTRLSIL.

The chain recombines TRBV19 with TRBJ2-7; D is undetermined. The CDR3 is 16 amino acids. V dropped 0 bases and J dropped 7 bases, with 19 bases sitting between them. Germline assignment: CDR1 LNHDA and CDR2 SQIVND (reference sequence). The CDR3 bases are TGTGCCAGTAGTATAGATTTGCAGGAAACTCTGTCTGAGCAGTACTTC. Amino acids: CASSIDLQETLSEQYF. The whole variable domain, filled in from reference TRBV19 and TRBJ2-7, reads DGGITQSPKYLFRKEGQNVTLSCEQNLNHDAMYWYRQDPGQGLRLIYYSQIVNDFQKGDIAEGYSVSREKKESFPLTVTSAQKNPTAFYLCASSIDLQETLSEQYFGPGTRLTVT.

The chain links TRBV5-5 to TRBJ2-4; 7 positions agree with TRBD1. V was clipped by 0 bases and J by 1 base; unmatched bases: 4. The CDR3 loop spans 16 amino acids. From germline, CDR1 is SGHKS and CDR2 YYEKEE (reference sequence). The CDR3 is CASSLGQGVAKNIQYF. CDR3 DNA: TGTGCCAGCAGCTTGGGACAGGGTGTGGCCAAAAACATTCAGTACTTC.

This clone was counted a few times. The chain employs TRBV7-2 and TRBJ1-3; TRBD1 matches 8 bases. This CDR3 region has 16 residues. The trim removed 0 bases at V and 6 bases at J, leaving 7 bases unmatched. Germline CDR1 reads SGHTA; CDR2 reads FQGNSA. Here the CDR3 DNA reads TGTGCCAGCAGCTTAGCAACAGGGGGGGTGGAAAACACCATATATTTT. Residues: CASSLATGGVENTIYF.

This chain links TRBV9 with TRBJ2-1; 10 nucleotides line up with TRBD1. V was clipped by 0 bases and J by 7 bases; unmatched bases: 10. The CDR3 runs to 17 residues. CDR1 and CDR2 from the germline V gene are SGDLS and YYNGEE. The CDR3 spells CASSVGVGTGATNEQFF. CDR3 nucleotides: TGTGCCAGCAGCGTAGGGGTCGGGACAGGGGCCACTAATGAGCAGTTCTTC.

The V call is TRBV5-5, the J call TRBJ2-7; 7 nucleotides agree with TRBD1. The CDR3 has 16 amino acids. Per the germline V gene, CDR1 is SGHKS and CDR2 is YYEKEE (reference sequence). Trimming cost V 4 bases and J 1 base; bases outside gene matches: 11. CDR3 in DNA: TGTGCCAGCAGCCTACGAAGACAGGGAGCTTCCTACGAGCAGTACTTC. This sequence encodes CASSLRRQGASYEQYF. The variable domain in full, completed from reference TRBV5-5 and TRBJ2-7, reads DAGVTQSPTHLIKTRGQQVTLRCSPISGHKSVSWYQQVLGQGPQFIFQYYEKEERGRGNFPDRFSARQFPNYSSELNVNALLLGDSALYLCASSLRRQGASYEQYFGPGTRLTVT.